Below are 20 T cell receptor beta chains sequenced from a single sample in a study of T cells in Graves' hyperthyroidism and ophthalmopathy (dated by TCRdb to the late 2010s). Receptor amplification or capture employed multiplex PCR. TCRdb records Illumina HiSeq 2000 as the sequencer. The TCR beta CDR3 regions were amplified from RNA transcripts. The first round of RT-PCR for the TCR CDR3 was performed with the HTBI primer set and the Qiagen OneStep RT-PCR kit. Using fastp at Q25 and MiXCR, TCRdb reprocessed the public reads and kept productive beta chains. When rows share a CDR3 protein, they turn into one entry using the most common DNA and genes. The sample records 400,000 to 450,000 distinct CDR3 sequences, about 15% of which are singletons. The ten largest clones add up to around 14% of the sample. Sequenced: blood. Every receptor here comes from a man younger than 35 with Graves' ophthalmopathy.

This clonotype turned up a few times. One junction end disagrees with the germline gene, perhaps due to a read error. J is TRBJ2-4 and V is TRBV6-1; weak D call: TRBD1 (6 bases). Germline V CDR1 and CDR2: MNHNS, SASEGT. The CDR3 is 16 amino acids. The CDR3 spells CASSQEPGAAGNIQCF. The CDR3 nucleotides are TGTGCCAGCAGTCAAGAGCCAGGGGCTGCAGGGAACATTCAGTGCTTC.

This clonotype was found many times. The chain combines TRBV30 with TRBJ2-1; D unresolved. The length of the CDR3 is 15 residues. V shed 0 bases and J shed 2 bases, with 11 bases lying between them. Looked up from germline, CDR1 is GTSNPN and CDR2 is SVGIG (reference sequence). This chain's CDR3 is CAWSVPAATYNEQFF. The DNA for the CDR3 is TGTGCCTGGAGTGTACCTGCAGCGACCTACAATGAGCAGTTCTTC.

V is TRBV2 and J is TRBJ1-5; D unclear. CDR1 and CDR2 (germline): SNHLY, FYNNEI. The CDR3 consists of 14 residues. V lost 4 bases and J lost 3, with 10 bases in between. CDR3 amino acids: CASSVYVDNQPQHF. The CDR3 DNA follows: TGTGCCAGCAGTGTTTACGTAGACAATCAGCCCCAGCATTTT.

This clonotype was seen at least ten times. The rearrangement joins TRBV11-3 to TRBJ2-5; D is undetermined. This CDR3 is 12 amino acids long. CDR1 SGHNT and CDR2 YENEEA come from the germline V gene. V dropped 5 bases and J dropped 5 bases, with 9 bases sitting between them. The CDR3 sequence is CASSRGTETQYF. The CDR3 nucleotides read TGTGCCAGCAGCCGTGGTACGGAGACCCAGTACTTC.

V usage is TRBV19 and J usage is TRBJ1-2; the D gene is possibly TRBD1 (6 bases). Germline values: CDR1 LNHDA, CDR2 SQIVND (reference sequence). This CDR3 is built from 14 residues. V was cut by 2 bases and J by 2 bases, with 9 bases left in between. CDR3 DNA: TGTGCCAGTAGTATACGACAGGAGAACTATGGCTACACCTTC. Translating it yields CASSIRQENYGYTF.

This clonotype showed up many times. The chain employs TRBV20-1 and TRBJ2-1; 10 bases agree with TRBD2. V trimming: 2 bases; J trimming: 0 bases; junction bases outside the gene matches: 7. This CDR3 comprises 17 residues. Germline V CDR1 and CDR2: DFQATT, SNEGSKA (reference sequence). In DNA, the CDR3 is TGCAGTGCTAGACCTAGCGGGGGCCACAGCTCCTACAATGAGCAGTTCTTC. Protein product: CSARPSGGHSSYNEQFF.

This clonotype appeared a few times. V and J are TRBV9 and TRBJ1-4; 7 bases match TRBD1. CDR1 and CDR2 from the germline V gene are SGDLS and YYNGEE. CDR3 length equals 17 residues. The ends lost 0 bases at V and 6 bases at J; junction bases unmatched: 11. The CDR3 bases are TGTGCCAGCAGCGTAGCTGTCGGGGACAGCCGGCATGAAAAACTGTTTTTT. Amino acid sequence: CASSVAVGDSRHEKLFF.

In this sample, this clonotype turned up many times. The chain carries TRBV3-1 and TRBJ2-3, with D possibly TRBD2 on 6 matching bases. V shed 3 bases and J shed 3 bases, with 13 bases lying between them. Germline V lookup: CDR1 LGHDT, CDR2 YNNKEL (reference sequence). The CDR3 is 15 residues long. The CDR3 bases are TGTGCCAGCAGCCACAGCGGGCTCGGGACAGATACGCAGTATTTT. Protein product: CASSHSGLGTDTQYF.

A word on this clonotype: Relative to the germline gene, one junction end is altered; a read error may explain this. This chain uses TRBV19 with TRBJ2-1, with D unclear. In germline, CDR1 is LNHDA, CDR2 SQIVND (reference sequence). The CDR3 sequence is 15 residues long. The CDR3: CASRIVASSYNEQFF. CDR3 DNA: TGTGCCAGTAGGATAGTGGCCTCATCCTACAATGAGCAGTTCTTC.

This sequence joins TRBV24-1 and TRBJ2-6; D call uncertain. The CDR3 runs to 16 residues. Germline V gene data show CDR1 as KGHDR and CDR2 as SFDVKD. Trimming stripped 3 bases from V and 0 bases from J, with 8 bases between. The CDR3 here is CATSDTMGSGANVLTF. As DNA, the CDR3 is TGTGCCACCAGTGATACGATGGGCTCTGGGGCCAACGTCCTGACTTTC.

This clonotype was observed a handful of times. A much larger clone differs from this one at a single base, so this may be a read error. CDR3 in amino acids: CTSSREETQYF. CDR3 in DNA: TGTACCAGCTCACGTGAAGAGACCCAGTACTTC. V is TRBV18 and J is TRBJ2-5, with unresolved D. Per the germline V gene, CDR1 is KGHSH and CDR2 is LQKENI. The CDR3 extends over 11 amino acids.

This clonotype has at least ten counts. The junction shows a germline mismatch at one end, possibly a read error. The rearrangement uses TRBV7-7 and TRBJ2-5, with D possibly being TRBD2 (6 bases). CDR3 length: 15 amino acids. CDR1 and CDR2 from the germline V gene are SSHAT and FNYEAQ (reference sequence). CDR3 protein: CASSSLAALGETQYF. The CDR3, as DNA: TGTGCTAGCAGCTCTTTAGCGGCACTGGGGGAGACCCAGTACTTC.

This clonotype was recorded a few times. The chain carries TRBV4-1 and TRBJ1-6; 7 bases are a match to TRBD1. The CDR3 has 16 residues. Germline V gene lookup returns CDR1 MGHRA and CDR2 YSYEKL. V dropped 1 base and J dropped 10; count of bases not matched to a gene: 10. This chain's CDR3 is CASSQVGQAVGSPLHF. The CDR3 bases are TGCGCCAGCAGCCAAGTTGGACAGGCCGTAGGGTCACCCCTCCACTTT.

This clonotype was counted many times. This sequence joins TRBV7-2 and TRBJ1-1, with a tentative D call TRBD1 (5 bases). Germline CDR1 reads SGHTA; CDR2 reads FQGNSA. CDR3 length: 14 amino acids. The germline V and J ends were trimmed by 2 bases and 1 base, with 8 bases remaining between them. The CDR3 protein is CASSLWGRNTEAFF. CDR3 bases: TGTGCCAGCAGCTTATGGGGCAGGAACACTGAAGCTTTCTTT. The complete variable domain, with remaining parts taken from reference TRBV7-2 and TRBJ1-1, reads GAGVSQSPSNKVTEKGKDVELRCDPISGHTALYWYRQSLGQGLEFLIYFQGNSAPDKSGLPSDRFSAERTGGSVSTLTIQRTQQEDSAVYLCASSLWGRNTEAFFGQGTRLTVV.

This clonotype was picked up many times. The V call is TRBV12-3 or TRBV12-4, the J call TRBJ2-7; TRBD2 matches at 8 bases. The CDR3 consists of 13 residues. V shed 2 bases, J shed 6 bases, and the junction held 3 bases outside the gene matches. The CDR3 sequence is CASSLFREGEQYF. Here the CDR3 DNA reads TGTGCCAGCAGTTTATTTCGGGAGGGCGAGCAGTACTTC.

For this clonotype: A much bigger clone sits one base away, suggesting this may be a read error. The rearrangement joins TRBV6-2 or TRBV6-3 to TRBJ2-2; maybe TRBD2 (5 bases). This CDR3 has 17 residues. The germline V gene encodes CDR1 MNHEY and CDR2 SVGEGT. Trimming took off 6 bases at V and 5 bases at J, with 22 bases between the two ends. The CDR3 sequence: CASRPERARPFTGELFF. Here the CDR3 DNA reads TGTGCCAGCAGACCCGAGAGGGCCCGGCCCTTTACCGGGGAGCTGTTTTTT.

V is TRBV14 and J is TRBJ2-4, with unresolved D. There are 14 residues in the CDR3. The V end lost 2 bases, the J end lost 1 base, and 6 bases lay between the germline ends. Germline V gives CDR1 SGHDN, CDR2 FVKESK. CDR3 coding DNA: TGTGCCAGCAGCCAACCACGGGCCAAAAACATTCAGTACTTC. Translated: CASSQPRAKNIQYF.

In this sample, this clonotype turned up a few times. The chain combines TRBV24-1 with TRBJ2-1; 9 nucleotides agree with TRBD2. The CDR3 has 18 residues. Germline V gene sequence: CDR1 KGHDR, CDR2 SFDVKD. V shed 4 bases, J shed 7 bases, and the junction held 16 bases outside the gene matches. CDR3 coding DNA: TGTGCCACCAGTGACGCCGGGACTGGCGGGAGGGTCACGAATGAGCAGTTCTTC. It translates to CATSDAGTGGRVTNEQFF.

This clonotype was detected only a few times. The rearrangement links TRBV20-1 to TRBJ2-5, with TRBD2 identical over 9 bases. Per the germline V gene, CDR1 is DFQATT and CDR2 is SNEGSKA (reference sequence). This CDR3 is 14 amino acids long. The V gene end was trimmed by 7 bases and the J gene end by 5 bases; junction bases not matched to a gene: 11. In DNA form, the CDR3 reads TGCAGTGTTAAGGGTCCTAGCGGGGATGAGACCCAGTACTTC. Its protein product is CSVKGPSGDETQYF.

This clonotype has only a few counts. The chain carries TRBV3-1 and TRBJ2-3; possible D gene TRBD1, 6 bases. Trimming cost V 4 bases and J 6 bases, with 20 bases left between them. CDR3 length: 16 amino acids. The germline V gene has CDR1 LGHDT and CDR2 YNNKEL (reference sequence). The CDR3 sequence: CASSPLGGGSPDTQYF. CDR3 DNA: TGTGCCAGCAGCCCCCTCGGTGGGGGCTCCCCGGATACGCAGTATTTT.